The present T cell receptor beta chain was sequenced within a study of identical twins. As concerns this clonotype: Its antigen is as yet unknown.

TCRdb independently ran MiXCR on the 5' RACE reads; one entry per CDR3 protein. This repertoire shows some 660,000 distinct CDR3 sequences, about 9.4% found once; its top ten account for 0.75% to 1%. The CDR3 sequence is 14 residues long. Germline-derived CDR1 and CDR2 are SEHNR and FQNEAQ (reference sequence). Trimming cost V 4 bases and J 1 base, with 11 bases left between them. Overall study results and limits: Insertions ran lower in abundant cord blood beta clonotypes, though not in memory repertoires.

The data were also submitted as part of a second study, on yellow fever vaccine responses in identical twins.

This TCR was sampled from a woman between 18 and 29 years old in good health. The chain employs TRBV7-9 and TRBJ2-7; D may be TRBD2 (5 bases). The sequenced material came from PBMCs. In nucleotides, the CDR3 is TGTGCCAGCAGCTCTATCGGCGGGTCCTACGAGCAGTACTTC. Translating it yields CASSSIGGSYEQYF.